Presented here are 22 T cell receptor beta chains from one specimen sequenced in a study of blood T cells in healthy people across ages. A second PCR of about 7 to 12 cycles used a sample-barcoded 5' primer and a J-beta primer mix. Each CDR3 protein gets one entry after TCRdb re-called the 5' RACE reads with MiXCR. The sample includes hundreds of thousands of distinct CDR3 sequences, approximately 30% of them seen just once. The source material was blood. The receptor set was obtained from a woman aged 80 or over in good health.

This clonotype occurred a few times. A much larger clone is a single base away; this may be a read error. The V and J genes are TRBV6-4 and TRBJ2-1; D remains unclear. V was clipped by 5 bases and J by 0 bases, with 11 bases between them. The CDR3 extends over 15 amino acids. Per the germline V gene, CDR1 is MRHNA and CDR2 is SNTAGT. The CDR3 loop is CASSLDQGSYNEQFF. As DNA, the CDR3 is TGTGCCAGCAGTCTTGATCAAGGCTCCTACAATGAGCAGTTCTTC.

The V call is TRBV7-2, the J call TRBJ2-5, with D perhaps assigned TRBD1 or TRBD2 (5 bases each). Germline V lookup: CDR1 SGHTA, CDR2 FQGNSA. Trimming cost V 1 base and J 6 bases, with 18 bases left between them. The CDR3 has 16 residues. The CDR3 DNA follows: TGTGCCAGCAGCTTAGTATTGGGGACCCGTGGTCAGACCCAGTACTTC. Translated: CASSLVLGTRGQTQYF.

Written as DNA, the CDR3 is TGTGCCAGCAGCCCCACAGGGGCGGGGGAGACCCAGTACTTC. Encoded protein: CASSPTGAGETQYF. The rearrangement joins TRBV7-2 to TRBJ2-5; perhaps TRBD1 as D (7 bases). The V gene lost 5 bases and the J gene lost 5 bases, with 15 bases spanning the gap. The CDR3 runs to 14 residues. Germline V gene data show CDR1 as SGHTA and CDR2 as FQGNSA.

This clonotype was found many times. The chain links TRBV5-1 to TRBJ2-6; D may correspond to TRBD1 or TRBD2 (6 bases each). The CDR3 is made up of 18 amino acids. Germline V CDR1 and CDR2: SGHRS, YFSETQ. V gave up 6 bases and J gave up 3 bases, with 22 bases separating them. CDR3 in amino acids: CASNPEGGLLIGANVLTF. The CDR3 DNA reads TGCGCCAGCAACCCGGAGGGGGGCCTCTTGATTGGGGCCAACGTCCTGACTTTC.

The V and J genes are TRBV6-2 or TRBV6-3 and TRBJ1-1, with TRBD1 as a possible D gene (6 bases). The V end was cut by 8 bases, the J end by 10 bases, with 23 bases between. The germline CDR1 and CDR2 sequences are MNHEY and SVGEGT. CDR3 length: 14 residues. The CDR3 reads CASQNRAHEGRAFF. CDR3 DNA: TGTGCCAGCCAAAACAGGGCTCACGAGGGGCGAGCTTTCTTT.

At least ten counts were recorded for this clonotype. The chain recombines TRBV25-1 with TRBJ1-1; D not certain. Between the trimmed V and J ends, which lost 4 bases and 3 bases, there was a span of 18 bases. Per germline, CDR1 MGHDK and CDR2 SYGVNS. CDR3 size: 16 residues. The CDR3 here is CASSGLRVGGDTEAFF. The CDR3 DNA reads as TGTGCCAGCAGTGGGTTGAGGGTCGGTGGCGACACTGAAGCTTTCTTT.

This clonotype was observed a handful of times. This rearrangement joins TRBV2 to TRBJ2-5; D is perhaps TRBD1 or TRBD2 (5 bases each). CDR1 is SNHLY and CDR2 is FYNNEI in the germline V gene. V gave up 6 bases and J gave up 5 bases, with 13 bases separating them. CDR3 size: 13 residues. The CDR3 is CASSGTGWETQYF. In nucleotides, the CDR3 is TGTGCCAGCAGCGGGACGGGCTGGGAGACCCAGTACTTC. The full variable domain, in which reference TRBV2 and TRBJ2-5 provide the parts outside the CDR3, is EPEVTQTPSHQVTQMGQEVILRCVPISNHLYFYWYRQILGQKVEFLVSFYNNEISEKSEIFDDQFSVERPDGSNFTLKIRSTKLEDSAMYFCASSGTGWETQYFGPGTRLLVL.

The table lists this clonotype with a few counts. The chain links TRBV5-1 to TRBJ1-5; 8 bases match TRBD1. CDR3 length: 17 residues. V gave up 4 bases and J gave up 3 bases; unmatched junction bases: 12. Per germline, CDR1 SGHRS and CDR2 YFSETQ. The CDR3 coding sequence is TGCGCCAGCAGCCTTGAGCCTCAGGGGGCCATCAATCAGCCCCAGCATTTT. It specifies CASSLEPQGAINQPQHF. Using reference TRBV5-1 and TRBJ1-5 for the parts outside the CDR3, the full variable domain is KAGVTQTPRYLIKTRGQQVTLSCSPISGHRSVSWYQQTPGQGLQFLFEYFSETQRNKGNFPGRFSGRQFSNSRSEMNVSTLELGDSALYLCASSLEPQGAINQPQHFGDGTRLSIL.

On this clonotype itself: A read error may produce the germline difference seen at one junction end. The chain joins TRBV7-2 to TRBJ2-3, with D possibly called TRBD1 or TRBD2 (5 bases each). CDR3 size: 16 residues. CDR1 is SGHTA and CDR2 is FQGNSA in the germline V gene. CDR3 sequence (DNA): TGTGCCAGCAGCCAGGGTTGGGGAGCATCGTCGGATACGCGGTATTTT. Residues: CASSQGWGASSDTRYF. The variable domain in full, completed from reference TRBV7-2 and TRBJ2-3, reads GAGVSQSPSNKVTEKGKDVELRCDPISGHTALYWYRQSLGQGLEFLIYFQGNSAPDKSGLPSDRFSAERTGGSVSTLTIQRTQQEDSAVYLCASSQGWGASSDTRYFGPGTRLTVL.

This clonotype was counted many times. This chain joins TRBV5-6 and TRBJ1-2; no firm D call. CDR1 SGHDT and CDR2 YYEEEE come from the germline V gene. The CDR3 length is 14 residues. V was shortened by 4 bases and J by 7 bases, with 17 bases between the two germline ends. The chain's CDR3 is CASSPPQRGSGYTF. CDR3 bases: TGTGCCAGCAGCCCTCCTCAACGGGGATCTGGCTACACCTTC.

The J gene is TRBJ2-7, the V gene TRBV5-1, with 8 bases lining up with TRBD2. Trimming at V came to 4 bases and at J to 2 bases, leaving 8 bases not matched to a gene. Germline values: CDR1 SGHRS, CDR2 YFSETQ. The CDR3 covers 15 residues. CDR3 loop: CASSPGSSGAYEQYF. The DNA for the CDR3 is TGCGCCAGCAGCCCGGGAAGTAGCGGGGCCTACGAGCAGTACTTC. Using reference TRBV5-1 and TRBJ2-7 for the parts outside the CDR3, the full variable domain is KAGVTQTPRYLIKTRGQQVTLSCSPISGHRSVSWYQQTPGQGLQFLFEYFSETQRNKGNFPGRFSGRQFSNSRSEMNVSTLELGDSALYLCASSPGSSGAYEQYFGPGTRLTVT.

V gene TRBV15 combines with J gene TRBJ2-7; TRBD2 is a possible D gene (5 bases). Germline V gene lookup returns CDR1 LNHNV and CDR2 YYDKDF (reference sequence). Trimming stripped 0 bases from V and 6 bases from J, with 12 bases between. The CDR3 consists of 14 residues. The CDR3 DNA sequence: TGTGCCACCAGCAGAGAGCTTGCTAGCACCGAGCAGTACTTC. It yields the protein CATSRELASTEQYF.

The V call is TRBV3-1, the J call TRBJ1-1; the D gene is possibly TRBD1 (5 bases). Germline V CDR1 and CDR2: LGHDT, YNNKEL (reference sequence). Trimming removed 2 bases at V and 5 bases at J, with 15 bases between. This CDR3 contains 15 residues. The CDR3 coding sequence is TGTGCCAGCAGCCAATACTTTAGGGGCCGGACTGAAGCTTTCTTT. It is translated as CASSQYFRGRTEAFF.

This clonotype was seen only once. This may be a read error: a much more frequent sequence differs by one nucleotide. The rearrangement joins TRBV9 to TRBJ1-1; D ambiguous. This CDR3 has 16 residues. Per the germline V gene, CDR1 is SGDLS and CDR2 is YYNGEE. As DNA, the CDR3 is TGTACCAGCAGCGTAGGAAGTTGGGGAAGCGACACTGAAGCTTTCTTT. Translation: CTSSVGSWGSDTEAFF.

This clonotype was observed many times. This could be a read error, since a much larger clone is one nucleotide away. The rearrangement uses TRBV7-2 and TRBJ2-1; D ambiguous. The J call may be faulty, since TRBJ2-7 better matches the DNA end. This CDR3 spans 13 amino acids. Per the germline V gene, CDR1 is SGHTA and CDR2 is FQGNSA. The CDR3 loop is CASSLISYNEQYF. The CDR3 DNA reads as TGTGCCAGCAGTCTCATTTCCTACAATGAGCAGTACTTC.

Of note for this clonotype: Given a much more abundant clone one base away, this may be a read error. The chain links TRBV6-1 to TRBJ2-1; 9 bases line up with TRBD1. Judging by the DNA end, TRBJ2-7 fits better; the J call may be wrong. The CDR3 runs to 15 residues. CDR1 is MNHNS, CDR2 SASEGT, per germline. The CDR3 DNA follows: TGTGCCAGCAGTGATGGGACAGGGTCGGGCAATGAGCAGTACTTC. Amino acids: CASSDGTGSGNEQYF.

This clonotype occurred once. The chain links TRBV9 to TRBJ2-1; TRBD2 might be the D (5 bases). Germline-derived CDR1 and CDR2 are SGDLS and YYNGEE. Trimming cost V 4 bases and J 5 bases, with 16 bases left between them. The CDR3 loop spans 15 amino acids. CDR3 coding DNA: TGTGCCAGCAGCCCCATATTCGGGATCGACAATGAGCAGTTCTTC. Translated, it gives CASSPIFGIDNEQFF.

The table lists this clonotype with many counts. The rearrangement links TRBV20-1 to TRBJ2-1, with D possibly called TRBD1 or TRBD2 (5 bases each). Trimming cost V 3 bases and J 2 bases, with 8 bases left between them. This CDR3 is built from 13 residues. Germline CDR1 reads DFQATT; CDR2 reads SNEGSKA (reference sequence). CDR3 bases: TGCAGTGCTAGCGGGGCAGCCTACAATGAGCAGTTCTTC. The encoded protein is CSASGAAYNEQFF.

On this clonotype: This may be a read error, as it is one base from a much larger clone. The chain uses TRBV7-2 and TRBJ2-7; D not resolved. The end of the DNA is better explained by TRBJ2-5, so the J call may be wrong. The CDR3 totals 12 residues. Germline V gene sequence: CDR1 SGHTA, CDR2 FQGNSA. CDR3 protein: CASSRWGETQYF. The CDR3 DNA reads TGTGCCAGCAGCCGCTGGGGAGAGACCCAGTACTTC.

This clonotype was observed many times. This sequence joins TRBV5-1 and TRBJ2-3; TRBD2 is a possible D gene (6 bases). The CDR3 spans 14 residues. Germline V CDR1 and CDR2: SGHRS, YFSETQ. The V end lost 6 bases, the J end lost 0 bases, and 11 bases lay between the germline ends. CDR3 in DNA: TGCGCCAGCACCCCAGGGACTAGCACAGATACGCAGTATTTT. Protein sequence: CASTPGTSTDTQYF. Full variable domain (missing parts from reference TRBV5-1 and TRBJ2-3): KAGVTQTPRYLIKTRGQQVTLSCSPISGHRSVSWYQQTPGQGLQFLFEYFSETQRNKGNFPGRFSGRQFSNSRSEMNVSTLELGDSALYLCASTPGTSTDTQYFGPGTRLTVL.

This clonotype has ten or more counts. Being one base from a much bigger clone, this may be a read error. This chain connects TRBV25-1 to TRBJ2-1; D is undetermined. Germline V gene data show CDR1 as MGHDK and CDR2 as SYGVNS. Trimming took 6 bases from V and 6 from J, leaving 12 bases between them. This CDR3 has 13 residues. The CDR3 protein is CASRARGRNEQFF. The CDR3 DNA is TGTGCCAGCAGGGCGAGAGGTCGCAATGAGCAGTTCTTC.

Worth noting for this clonotype: This could be a read error, since a much larger clone is one nucleotide away. This chain joins TRBV12-3 or TRBV12-4 and TRBJ1-4, with 7 bases identical to TRBD1. CDR3 length: 15 residues. The V segment lost 3 bases and the J segment 16 bases; nucleotides outside the gene matches: 17. In DNA form, the CDR3 reads TGTGCCAGCAGTTTCCCATTGGCAGGGGGTTTTCGACGGTTTTTT. Its protein product is CASSFPLAGGFRRFF.